Here is one T cell receptor beta chain with its context. The antigen is not known. As for time point: blood 4 weeks post-SBRT, at nephrectomy. This sample's treatment: 15 Gy SBRT to primary tumor, nephrectomy 4 weeks later. Nephrectomy followed 15 Gy stereotactic body radiation by 4 weeks. This sample is part of a study of radiation and T cells in renal cell carcinoma. General study findings and limits: From baseline, blood top tumor clonotypes peaked at 2 weeks post-radiation.

The length of the CDR3 is 13 residues. The germline gives CDR1 LNHDA, CDR2 SQIVND (reference sequence). V was cut by 4 bases and J by 9 bases, with 13 bases left in between. This table comes from immunoSEQ multiplex PCR, and its TCRdb copy is limited to in-frame clones, with some not included. This sample has around 99,000 clones, with roughly 84% found just once. The genes are TRBV19 and TRBJ2-1, with D possibly TRBD1 on 6 matching bases. The sequence was obtained from a man aged 60 to 75 with renal cell carcinoma. Source: blood, taken from a patient whose treatment included radiotherapy and nephrectomy. In DNA, the CDR3 is TGTGCCAGTAGTACACTACAGGGCAGTGAGCAGTTCTTC. The encoded protein is CASSTLQGSEQFF.